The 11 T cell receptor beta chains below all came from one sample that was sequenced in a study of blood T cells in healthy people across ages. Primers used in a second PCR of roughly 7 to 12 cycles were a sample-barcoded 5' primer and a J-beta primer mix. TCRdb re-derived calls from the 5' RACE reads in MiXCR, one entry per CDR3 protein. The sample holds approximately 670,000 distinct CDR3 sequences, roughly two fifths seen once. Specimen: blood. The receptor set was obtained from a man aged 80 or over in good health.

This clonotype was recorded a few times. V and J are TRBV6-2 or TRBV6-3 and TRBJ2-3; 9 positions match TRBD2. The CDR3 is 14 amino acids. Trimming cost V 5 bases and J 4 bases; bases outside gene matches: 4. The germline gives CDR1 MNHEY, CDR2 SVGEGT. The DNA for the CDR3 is TGTGCCAGCAGTCTAGCGGGAATTTCAGATACGCAGTATTTT. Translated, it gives CASSLAGISDTQYF.

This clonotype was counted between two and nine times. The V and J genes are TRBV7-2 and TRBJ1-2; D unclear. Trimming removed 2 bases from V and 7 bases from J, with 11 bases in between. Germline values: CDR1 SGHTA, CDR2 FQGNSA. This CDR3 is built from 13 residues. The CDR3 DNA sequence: TGTGCCAGCAGCTTACTGGGTTGGGGTGGCTACACCTTC. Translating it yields CASSLLGWGGYTF.

The CDR3 coding sequence is TGTGCCAGCAGTCCCGGTACTCCCTACGAGCAGTACTTC. Protein product: CASSPGTPYEQYF. The chain is built from TRBV12-3 or TRBV12-4 and TRBJ2-7; no firm D call. The CDR3 is 13 amino acids. Trimming pared 5 bases from V and 2 bases from J, leaving 10 bases between.

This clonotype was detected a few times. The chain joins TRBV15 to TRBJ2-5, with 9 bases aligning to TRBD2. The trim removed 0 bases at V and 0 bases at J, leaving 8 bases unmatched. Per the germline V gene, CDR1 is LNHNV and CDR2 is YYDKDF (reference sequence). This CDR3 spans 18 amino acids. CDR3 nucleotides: TGTGCCACCAGCAGAGAAAGGGCTAGCGGGGCGTACCAAGAGACCCAGTACTTC. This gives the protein CATSRERASGAYQETQYF.

This CDR3 is CASSATGATNEKLFF. CDR3 DNA sequence: TGTGCCAGCAGCGCTACCGGGGCAACTAATGAAAAACTGTTTTTT. This chain joins TRBV9 and TRBJ1-4; D is ambiguous. Trimming removed 3 bases at V and 0 bases at J, with 9 bases between. The CDR3 totals 15 residues. Germline assignment: CDR1 SGDLS and CDR2 YYNGEE.

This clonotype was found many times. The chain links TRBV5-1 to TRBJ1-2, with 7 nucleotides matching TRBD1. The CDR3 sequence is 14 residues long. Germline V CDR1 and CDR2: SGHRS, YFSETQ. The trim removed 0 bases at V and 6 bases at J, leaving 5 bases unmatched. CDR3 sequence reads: CASSLEGAGDGYTF. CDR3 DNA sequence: TGCGCCAGCAGCTTGGAGGGGGCCGGTGATGGCTACACCTTC.

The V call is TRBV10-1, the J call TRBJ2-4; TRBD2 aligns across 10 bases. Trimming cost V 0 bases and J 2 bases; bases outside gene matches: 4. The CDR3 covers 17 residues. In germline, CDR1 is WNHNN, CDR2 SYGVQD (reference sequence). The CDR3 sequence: CASSESPSGRPKNIQYF. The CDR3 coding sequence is TGCGCCAGCAGTGAGTCGCCTAGCGGGAGACCCAAAAACATTCAGTACTTC.

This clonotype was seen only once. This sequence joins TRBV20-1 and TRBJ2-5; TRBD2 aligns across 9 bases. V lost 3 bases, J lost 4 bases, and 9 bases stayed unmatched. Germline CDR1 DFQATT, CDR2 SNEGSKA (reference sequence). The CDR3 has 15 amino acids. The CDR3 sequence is CSARRARGGAETQYF. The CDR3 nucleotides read TGCAGTGCTAGGCGAGCGCGGGGGGGGGCAGAGACCCAGTACTTC.

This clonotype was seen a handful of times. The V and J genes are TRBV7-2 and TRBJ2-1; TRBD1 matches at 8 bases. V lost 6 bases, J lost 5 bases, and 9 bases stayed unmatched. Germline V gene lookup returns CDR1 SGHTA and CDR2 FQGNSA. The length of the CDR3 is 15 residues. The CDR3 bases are TGTGCCAGCAGAAATGACAGGGGAAGAGACAATGAGCAGTTCTTC. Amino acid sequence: CASRNDRGRDNEQFF. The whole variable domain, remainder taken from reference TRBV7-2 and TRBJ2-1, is GAGVSQSPSNKVTEKGKDVELRCDPISGHTALYWYRQSLGQGLEFLIYFQGNSAPDKSGLPSDRFSAERTGGSVSTLTIQRTQQEDSAVYLCASRNDRGRDNEQFFGPGTRLTVL.

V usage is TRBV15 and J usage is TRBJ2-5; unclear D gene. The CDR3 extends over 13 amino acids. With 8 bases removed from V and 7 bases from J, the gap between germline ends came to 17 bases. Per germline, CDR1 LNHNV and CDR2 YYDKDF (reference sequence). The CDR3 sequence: CATGRVSRGTQYF. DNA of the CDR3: TGTGCCACCGGCCGTGTGTCGCGAGGGACCCAGTACTTC.

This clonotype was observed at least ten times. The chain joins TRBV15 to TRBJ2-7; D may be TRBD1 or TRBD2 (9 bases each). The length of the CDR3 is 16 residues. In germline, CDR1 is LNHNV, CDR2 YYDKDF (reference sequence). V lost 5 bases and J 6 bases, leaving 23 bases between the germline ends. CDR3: CATSSTGGLAGSEQYF. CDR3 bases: TGTGCCACCAGCTCTACAGGGGGCCTAGCGGGATCCGAGCAGTACTTC.